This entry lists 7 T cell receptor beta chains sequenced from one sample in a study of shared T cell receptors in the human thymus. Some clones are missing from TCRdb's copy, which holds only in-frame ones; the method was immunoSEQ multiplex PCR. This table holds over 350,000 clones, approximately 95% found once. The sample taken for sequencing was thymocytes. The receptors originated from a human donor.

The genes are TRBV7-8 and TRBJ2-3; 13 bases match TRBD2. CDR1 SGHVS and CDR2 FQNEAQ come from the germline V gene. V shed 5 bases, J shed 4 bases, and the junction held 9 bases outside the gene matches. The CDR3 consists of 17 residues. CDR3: CASSPWTSGSGADTQYF. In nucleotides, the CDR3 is TGTGCCAGCAGCCCTTGGACTAGCGGGAGTGGGGCAGATACGCAGTATTTT.

Here the CDR3 reads CASSEDRMGTQYF. In nucleotides, the CDR3 is TGTGCCAGCAGTGAAGATAGAATGGGGACGCAGTATTTT. This rearrangement joins TRBV6-1 to TRBJ2-3; D unresolved. The CDR3 sequence is 13 residues long. Trimming pared 1 base from V and 9 bases from J, leaving 11 bases between. Germline CDR1 and CDR2: MNHNS and SASEGT.

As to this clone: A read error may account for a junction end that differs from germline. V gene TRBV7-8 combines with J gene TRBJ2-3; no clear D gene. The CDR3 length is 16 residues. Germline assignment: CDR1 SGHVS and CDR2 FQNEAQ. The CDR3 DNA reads TGTGCCAGCAGTTTAGATAGCCCCCGCAACACAGATACGCAGTATTTT. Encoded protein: CASSLDSPRNTDTQYF.

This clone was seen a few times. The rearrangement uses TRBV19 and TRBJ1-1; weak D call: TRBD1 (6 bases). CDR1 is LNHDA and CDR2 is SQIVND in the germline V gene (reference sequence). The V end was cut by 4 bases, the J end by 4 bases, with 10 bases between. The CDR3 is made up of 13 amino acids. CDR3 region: CASSTTGITEAFF. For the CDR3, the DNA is TGTGCCAGTAGTACTACAGGGATCACTGAAGCTTTCTTT.

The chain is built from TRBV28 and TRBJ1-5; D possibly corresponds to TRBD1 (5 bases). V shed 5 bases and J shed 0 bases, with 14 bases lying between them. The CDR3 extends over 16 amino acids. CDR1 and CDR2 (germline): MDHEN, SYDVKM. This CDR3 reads CASSHSTRGSNQPQHF. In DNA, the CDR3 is TGTGCCAGCAGTCATAGTACAAGGGGTAGCAATCAGCCCCAGCATTTT.

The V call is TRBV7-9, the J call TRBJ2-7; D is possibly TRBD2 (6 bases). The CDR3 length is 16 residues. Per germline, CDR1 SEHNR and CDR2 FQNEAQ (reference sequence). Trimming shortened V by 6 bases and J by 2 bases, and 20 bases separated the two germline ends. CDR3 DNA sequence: TGTGCCAGCAGTCTACGTGCGGGGTCTCCTCCCTACGAGCAGTACTTC. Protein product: CASSLRAGSPPYEQYF.

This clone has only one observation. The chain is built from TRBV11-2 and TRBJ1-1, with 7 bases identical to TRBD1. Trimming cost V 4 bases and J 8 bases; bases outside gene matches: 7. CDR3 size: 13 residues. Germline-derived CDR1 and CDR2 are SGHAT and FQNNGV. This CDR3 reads CASSSRQGGEAFF. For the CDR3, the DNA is TGTGCCAGCAGCTCTCGACAGGGAGGGGAAGCTTTCTTT.